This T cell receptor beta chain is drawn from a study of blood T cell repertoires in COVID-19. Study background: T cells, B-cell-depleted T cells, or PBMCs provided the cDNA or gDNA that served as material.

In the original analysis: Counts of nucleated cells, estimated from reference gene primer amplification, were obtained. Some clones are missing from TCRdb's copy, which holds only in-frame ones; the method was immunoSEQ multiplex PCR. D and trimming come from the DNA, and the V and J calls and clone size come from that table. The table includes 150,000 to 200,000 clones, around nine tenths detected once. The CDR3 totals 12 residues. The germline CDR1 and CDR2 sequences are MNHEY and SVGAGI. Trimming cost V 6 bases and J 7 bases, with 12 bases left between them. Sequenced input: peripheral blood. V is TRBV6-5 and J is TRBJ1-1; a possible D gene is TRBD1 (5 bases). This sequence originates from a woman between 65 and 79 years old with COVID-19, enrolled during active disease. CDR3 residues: CASRRSTGEAFF. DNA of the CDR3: TGTGCCAGCAGACGATCTACAGGTGAAGCTTTCTTT.